This TCR beta chain was sequenced for a study of CXCR3-negative and CXCR3-positive naive CD8 T cells. UMI-labeled 5' RACE yielded the TRB cDNA libraries. TCRdb re-called the 5' RACE reads; every CDR3 protein appears as one record, without DNA. The sample table sets out 20,000 to 25,000 distinct CDR3 sequences. CDR3 size: 13 residues. CDR1 and CDR2 from the germline V gene are LNHNV and YYDKDF (reference sequence). The specimen was memory CD8+ T cells from blood. This chain connects TRBV15 to TRBJ2-7. This clonotype was obtained from a human donor in good health. Some clones in this sample may be carry-over from other donors' samples. CDR3 residues: CATSIGSTYEQYF.